This record looks at one TCR beta chain sequence and its context. Its target is not known. In this CDR3 the conserved last residue, phenylalanine or tryptophan, is missing, so a read error is likely. Because the CDR3's place on the DNA is in doubt, the DNA is left out and the CDR3 is given as listed by TCRdb. The CDR3 is 15 amino acids long, termini counted. Germline CDR1 is MDHEN and CDR2 is SYDVKM. This entry belongs to a study of cytomegalovirus exposure and HLA in healthy donors. This PCR relied on a set of 60 Vbeta primers and 13 Jbeta primers. Clones were sequenced by immunoSEQ multiplex PCR, and TCRdb holds only the in-frame ones, with some missing. Counted here are around 140,000 clones, about three fifths occurring once; the ten biggest clones make up roughly 1.8%. Study findings and constraints: A later analysis appeared to link common viral pathogens to several of the most significant clusters.

The chain carries TRBV28 and TRBJ1-6; TRBD1, the table's D call, lacks a check against the DNA. The source is a male donor in good health and CMV-seronegative. The sequenced sample consisted of PBMCs. This CDR3 is CASSFYRPLKPSRQT.